One and the same sample provided the 18 T cell receptor beta chains below, sequenced in a study of T cells after yellow fever vaccination. MiXCR, run by TCRdb on the 5' RACE reads, gives a single entry per CDR3 protein. Here the sample spans hundreds of thousands of distinct CDR3 sequences, approximately 12% being singletons. Specimen: CD4+ T cells sorted from PBMCs, collected 15 days after the yellow fever booster vaccination. The receptors stem from a young man who received the YFV17D yellow fever vaccine.

This clonotype came up a few times. The chain combines TRBV25-1 with TRBJ2-5; 8 bases align to TRBD2. Germline V gene data show CDR1 as MGHDK and CDR2 as SYGVNS. V gave up 6 bases and J gave up 5 bases; unmatched junction bases: 5. This CDR3 comprises 13 residues. The chain's CDR3 is CASRNSGAETQYF. The CDR3 bases are TGTGCCAGCAGAAATAGCGGGGCCGAGACCCAGTACTTC.

This clonotype was counted only a few times. The chain joins TRBV4-1 to TRBJ2-2, with 8 bases fitting TRBD1. The V and J ends lost 1 base and 6 bases, in that order; junction bases with no gene match: 16. This CDR3 spans 19 amino acids. The V gene's germline CDR1 is MGHRA and CDR2 YSYEKL. CDR3 protein: CASSQASPGGTGFSGELFF. The DNA for the CDR3 is TGCGCCAGCAGCCAAGCTTCCCCTGGTGGGACAGGTTTTTCCGGGGAGCTGTTTTTT.

This clonotype was seen a handful of times. The chain has TRBV12-3 or TRBV12-4 and TRBJ2-5; D tentatively fits TRBD1 or TRBD2 (5 bases each). The CDR3 is 13 amino acids. The germline V and J ends were trimmed by 3 bases and 5 bases, with 10 bases remaining between them. The CDR3 protein is CASSFGTGETQYF. The CDR3, as DNA: TGTGCCAGCAGTTTTGGGACGGGGGAGACCCAGTACTTC.

This clonotype was seen a handful of times. V gene TRBV14 combines with J gene TRBJ2-1, with D unclear. This CDR3 has 15 residues. Germline V CDR1 and CDR2: SGHDN, FVKESK. V was clipped by 2 bases and J by 8 bases, with 16 bases between them. CDR3 amino acids: CASSQSLGRVYEQFF. The CDR3, as DNA: TGTGCCAGCAGCCAATCCCTTGGACGGGTCTATGAGCAGTTCTTC.

The chain joins TRBV7-2 to TRBJ2-2; 10 nucleotides match TRBD2. The CDR3 runs to 15 residues. The ends lost 4 bases at V and 8 bases at J; junction bases unmatched: 7. The germline gives CDR1 SGHTA, CDR2 FQGNSA. The CDR3 sequence is CASSSLTSGEGELFF. As DNA, the CDR3 is TGTGCCAGCAGCTCACTCACTAGCGGGGAGGGGGAGCTGTTTTTT.

The J gene is TRBJ2-1, the V gene TRBV7-2; D may correspond to TRBD1 or TRBD2 (8 bases each). There are 14 residues in the CDR3. Deletions cut 5 bases from V and 10 bases from J, with 18 bases between. Germline lookup yields CDR1 SGHTA and CDR2 FQGNSA. Here the CDR3 DNA reads TGTGCCAGCAGCCCAGGGGGCGGACTAGCCGAGCAGTTCTTC. Protein: CASSPGGGLAEQFF.

The gene calls are TRBV12-3 or TRBV12-4 and TRBJ2-6, with D perhaps matching TRBD1 (5 bases). V was cut by 0 bases and J by 4 bases, with 10 bases left in between. The CDR3 sequence is 16 residues long. The CDR3 DNA sequence: TGTGCCAGCAGTTTAGCGGGTGGGGCCGGGGCCAACGTCCTGACTTTC. It encodes CASSLAGGAGANVLTF.

In this sample, this clonotype turned up a few times. This sequence joins TRBV2 and TRBJ1-6; D is perhaps TRBD1 (6 bases). Deletions cut 6 bases from V and 9 bases from J, with 12 bases between. The CDR3 is 13 amino acids. Germline V lookup: CDR1 SNHLY, CDR2 FYNNEI. This chain's CDR3 is CASRITGFSPLHF. The CDR3 DNA is TGTGCCAGCAGGATCACAGGGTTTTCACCCCTCCACTTT.

This clonotype was counted between two and nine times. The chain links TRBV29-1 to TRBJ1-5, with 8 bases matching TRBD1. The V gene end was trimmed by 5 bases and the J gene end by 7 bases; junction bases not matched to a gene: 7. CDR1 is SQVTM and CDR2 is ANQGSEA in the germline V gene. This CDR3 has 13 residues. CDR3 in amino acids: CSVRTGGGQPQHF. CDR3 nucleotides: TGCAGCGTTCGTACAGGGGGAGGCCAGCCCCAGCATTTT.

CDR3 nucleotide sequence: TGCGCCAGCAGCTTGGGTACAGGGCTAAGGTACGAGCAGTACTTC. It specifies CASSLGTGLRYEQYF. The chain is built from TRBV5-1 and TRBJ2-7, with D maybe TRBD1 (6 bases). Germline loops: CDR1 SGHRS, CDR2 YFSETQ. V lost 0 bases, J lost 4 bases, and 14 bases lay in between. CDR3 length: 15 amino acids.

This clonotype appeared many times. This chain connects TRBV10-3 to TRBJ1-4; D not certain. V lost 10 bases, J lost 9 bases, and 18 bases lay in between. Germline V gene sequence: CDR1 ENHRY, CDR2 SYGVKD. The length of the CDR3 is 13 residues. The CDR3 DNA sequence: TGTGCCACCAGCCGGGATATCCTTCAAAAACTGTTTTTT. Amino acids: CATSRDILQKLFF.

The V gene is TRBV24-1, the J gene TRBJ2-7; D gene ambiguous. The V and J ends lost 12 bases and 6 bases respectively, with 14 bases between them. The germline V gene encodes CDR1 KGHDR and CDR2 SFDVKD. CDR3 length: 11 amino acids. The CDR3: CAASVFGEQYV. CDR3 in DNA: TGTGCCGCTTCTGTCTTTGGCGAGCAGTACGTC.

This rearrangement joins TRBV11-2 to TRBJ1-3; D gene unclear. Germline V gene sequence: CDR1 SGHAT, CDR2 FQNNGV. The CDR3 is 15 amino acids. The V end lost 1 base, the J end lost 0 bases, and 7 bases lay between the germline ends. CDR3 sequence reads: CASSLVANSGNTIYF. DNA for the CDR3: TGTGCCAGCAGCTTAGTGGCTAACTCTGGAAACACCATATATTTT.

Only a few counts were recorded for this clonotype. For the CDR3, the DNA is TGCGCCAGCAGCCGGCCGGCGGGGGACAATGAGCAGTTCTTC. Protein: CASSRPAGDNEQFF. The J gene is TRBJ2-1, the V gene TRBV5-1, with 7 bases fitting TRBD2. V gave up 4 bases and J gave up 5 bases; unmatched junction bases: 6. This CDR3 comprises 14 residues. Per the germline V gene, CDR1 is SGHRS and CDR2 is YFSETQ.

This clonotype turned up a few times. The CDR3 protein is CASRSGGNTEAFF. CDR3 DNA sequence: TGTGCCAGCAGATCAGGGGGTAACACTGAAGCTTTCTTT. The gene calls are TRBV6-6 and TRBJ1-1; 7 positions agree with TRBD1. Trimming removed 6 bases from V and 2 bases from J; junction bases left unmatched: 3. The CDR3 runs 13 residues. Germline lookup yields CDR1 MNHNY and CDR2 SVGAGI (reference sequence).

This clonotype came up many times. J is TRBJ2-6 and V is TRBV6-5; no definite D call. CDR1 and CDR2 from the germline V gene are MNHEY and SVGAGI. Trimming pared 6 bases from V and 2 bases from J, leaving 5 bases between. This CDR3 is built from 13 residues. The CDR3 coding sequence is TGTGCCAGCAGCCCCCCTGGGGCCAACGTCCTGACTTTC. Protein product: CASSPPGANVLTF.

The table lists this clonotype with a few counts. The chain uses TRBV20-1 and TRBJ1-1; no clear D. The CDR3 contains 11 residues. The germline gives CDR1 DFQATT, CDR2 SNEGSKA (reference sequence). V lost 4 bases and J lost 8, with 11 bases in between. The DNA of the CDR3 is TGCAGTGCTAAACCTACAGCGGAAGCTTTCTTT. The encoded protein is CSAKPTAEAFF.

The chain recombines TRBV6-6 with TRBJ2-2; D is possibly TRBD1 (6 bases). CDR1 and CDR2 (germline): MNHNY, SVGAGI (reference sequence). Trimming took off 4 bases at V and 2 bases at J, with 11 bases between the two ends. The CDR3 contains 15 residues. The CDR3 region is CASSFLDSNTGELFF. DNA for the CDR3: TGTGCCAGCAGTTTCTTGGACAGCAACACCGGGGAGCTGTTTTTT.